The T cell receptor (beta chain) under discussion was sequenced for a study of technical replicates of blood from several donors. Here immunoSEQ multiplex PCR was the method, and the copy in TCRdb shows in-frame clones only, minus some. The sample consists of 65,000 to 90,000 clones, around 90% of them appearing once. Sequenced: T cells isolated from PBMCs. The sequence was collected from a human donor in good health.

CDR3 sequence: CASRPGQGAHEQYF. In nucleotides, the CDR3 is TGTGCCAGCAGACCAGGACAGGGGGCCCACGAGCAGTACTTC. The chain combines TRBV11-2 with TRBJ2-7; TRBD1 matches at 11 bases. The CDR3 consists of 14 residues. The germline gives CDR1 SGHAT, CDR2 FQNNGV. The J segment lost 5 bases and the V segment lost 6 bases, leaving 6 bases of the junction unmatched.